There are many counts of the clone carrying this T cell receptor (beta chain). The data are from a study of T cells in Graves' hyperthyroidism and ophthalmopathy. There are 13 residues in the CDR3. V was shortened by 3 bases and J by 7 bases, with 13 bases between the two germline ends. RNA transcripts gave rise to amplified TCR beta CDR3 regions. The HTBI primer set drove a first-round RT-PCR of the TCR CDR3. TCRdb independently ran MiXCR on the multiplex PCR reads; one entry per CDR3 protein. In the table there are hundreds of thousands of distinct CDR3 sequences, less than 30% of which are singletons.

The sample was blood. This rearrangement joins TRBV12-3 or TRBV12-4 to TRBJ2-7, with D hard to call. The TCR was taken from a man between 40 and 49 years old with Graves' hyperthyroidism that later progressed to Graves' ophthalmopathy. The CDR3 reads CASSFLRQREQYF. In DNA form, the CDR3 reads TGTGCCAGCAGTTTCCTACGCCAAAGAGAGCAGTACTTC.